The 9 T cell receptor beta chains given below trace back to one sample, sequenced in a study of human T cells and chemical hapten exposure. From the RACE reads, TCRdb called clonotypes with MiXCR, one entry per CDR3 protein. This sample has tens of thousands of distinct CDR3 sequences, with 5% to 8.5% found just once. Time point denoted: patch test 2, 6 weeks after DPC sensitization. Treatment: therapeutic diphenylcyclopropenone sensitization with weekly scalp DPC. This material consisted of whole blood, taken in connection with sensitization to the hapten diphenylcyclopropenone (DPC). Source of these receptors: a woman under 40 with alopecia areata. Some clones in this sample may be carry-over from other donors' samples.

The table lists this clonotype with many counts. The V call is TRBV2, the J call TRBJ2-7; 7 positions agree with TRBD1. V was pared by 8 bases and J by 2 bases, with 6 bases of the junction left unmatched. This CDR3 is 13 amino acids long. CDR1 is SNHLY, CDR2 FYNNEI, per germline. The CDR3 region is CASASDRAYEQYF. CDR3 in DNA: TGTGCCAGCGCCTCAGACAGGGCCTACGAGCAGTACTTC.

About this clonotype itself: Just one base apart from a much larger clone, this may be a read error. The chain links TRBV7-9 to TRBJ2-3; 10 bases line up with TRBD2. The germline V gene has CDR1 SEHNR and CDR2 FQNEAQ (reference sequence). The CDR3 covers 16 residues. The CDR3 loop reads CVSTTLAGTSTDTQYF. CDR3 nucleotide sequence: TGTGTCAGCACGACACTAGCGGGGACCAGCACAGATACGCAGTATTTT.

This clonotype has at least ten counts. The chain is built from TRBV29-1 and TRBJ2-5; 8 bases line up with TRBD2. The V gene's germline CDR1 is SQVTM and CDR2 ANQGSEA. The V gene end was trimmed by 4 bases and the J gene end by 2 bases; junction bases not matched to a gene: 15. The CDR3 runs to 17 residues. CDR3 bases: TGCAGCGTTGTAGGCGGGGGGCCGCCAAAAGAACAAGAGACCCAGTACTTC. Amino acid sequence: CSVVGGGPPKEQETQYF.

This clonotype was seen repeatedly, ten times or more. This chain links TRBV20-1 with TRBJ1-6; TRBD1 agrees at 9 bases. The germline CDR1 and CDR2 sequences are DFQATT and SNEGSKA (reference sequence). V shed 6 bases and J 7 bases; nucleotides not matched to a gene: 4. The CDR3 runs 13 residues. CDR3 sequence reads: CSAIQGANSPLHF. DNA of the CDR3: TGCAGTGCGATACAGGGGGCGAATTCACCCCTCCACTTT.

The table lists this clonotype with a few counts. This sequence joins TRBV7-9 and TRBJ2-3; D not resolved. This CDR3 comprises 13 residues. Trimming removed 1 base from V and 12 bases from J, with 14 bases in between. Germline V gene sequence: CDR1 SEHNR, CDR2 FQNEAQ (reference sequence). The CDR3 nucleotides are TGTGCCAGCAGCTTAGGTAGCAAGAGTCCTCAGTATTTT. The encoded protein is CASSLGSKSPQYF.

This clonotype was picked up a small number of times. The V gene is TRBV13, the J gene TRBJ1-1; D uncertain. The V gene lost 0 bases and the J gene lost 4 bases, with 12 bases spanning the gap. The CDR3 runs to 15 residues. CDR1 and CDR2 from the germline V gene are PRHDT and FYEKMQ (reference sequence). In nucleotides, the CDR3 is TGTGCCAGCAGCTTAGGCCTGGGATGGGTCACTGAAGCTTTCTTT. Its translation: CASSLGLGWVTEAFF.

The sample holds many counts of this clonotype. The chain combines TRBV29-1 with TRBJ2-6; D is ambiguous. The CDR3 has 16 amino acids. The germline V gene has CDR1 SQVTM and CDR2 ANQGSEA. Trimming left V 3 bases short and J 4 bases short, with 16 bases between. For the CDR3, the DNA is TGCAGCGTTGAGGCAGGTCCCCCCTCGGGGGCCAACGTCCTGACTTTC. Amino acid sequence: CSVEAGPPSGANVLTF.

The CDR3 nucleotides are TGTGCCAGCAGATCCCGAGGGAAAGGGGACCTGGAGCAGTACTTC. Translated, it gives CASRSRGKGDLEQYF. The chain links TRBV2 to TRBJ2-7, with D tentatively TRBD1 or TRBD2 (5 bases each). CDR1 is SNHLY and CDR2 is FYNNEI in the germline V gene. The CDR3 extends over 15 amino acids. V was shortened by 6 bases and J by 7 bases, with 22 bases between the two germline ends.

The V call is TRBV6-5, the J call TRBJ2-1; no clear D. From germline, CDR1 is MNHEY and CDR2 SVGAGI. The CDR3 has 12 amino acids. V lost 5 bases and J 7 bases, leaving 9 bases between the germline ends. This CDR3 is CASSRVRNEQFF. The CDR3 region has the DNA TGTGCCAGCAGTCGAGTGAGGAATGAGCAGTTCTTC.